Each of the 4 T cell receptor beta chains below was sequenced from the same sample in a study of T cell responses to AZD1222 COVID-19 vaccine (dated by TCRdb to 2020 to 2023). The time point label for this specimen denotes: baseline before first vaccination. Library generation was performed with the immunoSEQ multiplex PCR assay. Sourced from immuneACCESS, this table was stored by TCRdb with only in-frame sequences that have V and J called. A share of the clones is absent; for the studies checked, an unresolved V gene accounts for under half, and the remainder has no known explanation. The sample includes 150,000 to 200,000 clones, with over 75% observed a single time. Jointly, the top ten make up approximately 3% of the sample. The source was peripheral blood, collected on day 0 of AZD1222 vaccination. These receptors originate from an adult in good health.

The chain employs TRBV5-1 and TRBJ2-7; TRBD1 aligns across 7 bases. The germline CDR1 and CDR2 sequences are SGHRS and YFSETQ. The CDR3 loop spans 16 amino acids. Unmatched junction bases numbered 10, after V lost 4 bases and J lost 0 bases. As DNA, the CDR3 is TGCGCCAGCAGCGGCGCCGGGACAGATTACTCCTACGAGCAGTACTTC. Translation: CASSGAGTDYSYEQYF. Looking up the rest from reference TRBV5-1 and TRBJ2-7 gives the full variable domain: KAGVTQTPRYLIKTRGQQVTLSCSPISGHRSVSWYQQTPGQGLQFLFEYFSETQRNKGNFPGRFSGRQFSNSRSEMNVSTLELGDSALYLCASSGAGTDYSYEQYFGPGTRLTVT.

The CDR3 protein is CASSLPPTGGWTGELFF. In DNA, the CDR3 is TGTGCCAGCAGCTTGCCTCCTACAGGGGGCTGGACCGGGGAGCTGTTTTTT. The V and J genes are TRBV5-4 and TRBJ2-2; TRBD1 matches 9 bases. CDR3 size: 17 residues. With 1 base clipped from V and 5 bases from J, the junction kept 9 bases outside the gene matches. Germline loops: CDR1 SGHNT, CDR2 YYREEE (reference sequence).

This clone was counted a few times. The rearrangement joins TRBV19 to TRBJ2-2; TRBD1 matches at 9 bases. The CDR3 spans 15 residues. Losses at the gene ends were 5 bases for V and 6 bases for J; bases not matched to a gene: 7. Germline V gives CDR1 LNHDA, CDR2 SQIVND (reference sequence). CDR3 DNA: TGTGCCAGTAGTCGCCTGACAGGGGGGGCCGGGGAGCTGTTTTTT. Translating gives CASSRLTGGAGELFF.

This clone has only a few counts. The CDR3 protein is CASSLQGGNYGYTF. Here the CDR3 DNA reads TGTGCCAGCAGTCTACAGGGGGGCAACTATGGCTACACCTTC. The chain links TRBV27 to TRBJ1-2; TRBD1 agrees at 8 bases. Germline V lookup: CDR1 MNHEY, CDR2 SMNVEV (reference sequence). The CDR3 is 14 residues long. After removal of 5 bases from V and 2 bases from J, the junction contained 4 bases not matched to a gene.